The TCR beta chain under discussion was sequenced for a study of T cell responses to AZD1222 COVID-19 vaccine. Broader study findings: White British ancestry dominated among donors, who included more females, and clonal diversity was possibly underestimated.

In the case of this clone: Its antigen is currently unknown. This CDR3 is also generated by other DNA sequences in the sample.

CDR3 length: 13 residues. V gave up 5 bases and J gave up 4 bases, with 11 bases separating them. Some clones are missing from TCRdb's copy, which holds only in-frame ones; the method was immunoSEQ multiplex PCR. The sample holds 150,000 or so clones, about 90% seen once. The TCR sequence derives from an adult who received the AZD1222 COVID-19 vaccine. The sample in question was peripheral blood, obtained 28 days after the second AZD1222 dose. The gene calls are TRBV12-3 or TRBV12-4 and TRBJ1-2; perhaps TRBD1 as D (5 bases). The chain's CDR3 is CASSPDRTYGYTF. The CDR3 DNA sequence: TGTGCCAGCAGTCCCGACAGAACCTATGGCTACACCTTC.